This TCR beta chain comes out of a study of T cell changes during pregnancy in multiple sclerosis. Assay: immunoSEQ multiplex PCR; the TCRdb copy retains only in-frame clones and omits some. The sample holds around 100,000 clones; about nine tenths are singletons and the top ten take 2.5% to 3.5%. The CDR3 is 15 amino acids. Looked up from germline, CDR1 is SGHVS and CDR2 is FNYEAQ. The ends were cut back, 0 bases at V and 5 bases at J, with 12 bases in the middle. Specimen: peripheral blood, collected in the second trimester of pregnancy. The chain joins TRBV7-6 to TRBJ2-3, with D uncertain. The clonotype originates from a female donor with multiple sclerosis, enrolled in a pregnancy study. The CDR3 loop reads CASSLAAGFGDTQYF. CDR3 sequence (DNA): TGTGCCAGCAGCTTAGCGGCCGGGTTCGGAGATACGCAGTATTTT.